These T cell receptor beta chains were read from a single sample in a study of blood T cell repertoires in COVID-19. Sequencing was performed with immunoSEQ multiplex PCR; in TCRdb, only in-frame clones are kept and a portion is missing. The sample holds 200,000 or so clones, more than 80% seen once. Sample: peripheral blood. These receptors were obtained from a man aged 30 to 39 with COVID-19, enrolled during active disease. Both conserved end residues are part of each CDR3. A D gene is named only where the DNA matches it firmly. Rows give clone size only sometimes, using once, few, many, or a class for an expanded clone.

clone_size	j_call	d_call	v_call	cdr3_aa	cdr3_nt
.	TRBJ1-4	TRBD1	TRBV18	CASSPRTGDEKLFF	TGTGCCAGCTCACCTAGAACAGGGGATGAAAAACTGTTTTTT
.	TRBJ1-2	TRBD1	TRBV5-4	CASSTRQGAIGYTF	TGTGCCAGCAGCACCCGACAGGGGGCGATTGGCTACACCTTC
.	TRBJ2-6	.	TRBV19	CASSLLGAASGANVLTF	TGTGCCAGTTCCCTTTTGGGGGCGGCCTCTGGGGCCAACGTCCTGACTTTC
.	TRBJ1-1	.	TRBV6-5	CASSFLQDMSSEAFF	TGTGCCAGCAGTTTCCTACAGGACATGTCCAGTGAAGCTTTCTTT
once	TRBJ2-7	TRBD1	TRBV7-9	CASSHSQGAGYEQYF	TGTGCCAGCAGCCACAGTCAGGGGGCCGGGTACGAGCAGTACTTC
.	TRBJ2-7	TRBD1	TRBV6-8	CASSYRGRGSYEQYF	TGTGCCAGCAGTTACAGGGGGCGAGGGTCCTACGAGCAGTACTTC
.	TRBJ2-2	TRBD1	TRBV28	CASSLGQGIGELFF	TGTGCCAGCAGTTTAGGACAGGGAATCGGGGAGCTGTTTTTT
once	TRBJ2-2	TRBD1	TRBV11-3	CASAQGAPGELFF	TGTGCCAGCGCCCAGGGGGCTCCCGGGGAGCTGTTTTTT
.	TRBJ1-1	.	TRBV10-3	CAISESSLEAEAFF	TGTGCCATCAGTGAGTCAAGTCTAGAGGCTGAAGCTTTCTTT
once	TRBJ2-7	TRBD2	TRBV4-2	CASSQVSGSTREQYF	TGTGCCAGCAGCCAAGTGAGCGGGAGTACCCGCGAGCAGTACTTC
once	TRBJ1-1	.	TRBV6-2/TRBV6-3	CASSYPSAGDVNTEAFF	TGTGCCAGCAGTTACCCTTCCGCCGGTGATGTGAACACTGAAGCTTTCTTT
.	TRBJ1-5	.	TRBV6-5	CASSYSTRVQPQHF	TGTGCCAGCAGTTACTCGACCAGGGTTCAGCCCCAGCATTTT
.	TRBJ1-3	.	TRBV4-2	CASSQGLGAEGNTIYF	TGTGCCAGCAGCCAAGGTCTCGGAGCGGAAGGAAACACCATATATTTT
.	TRBJ2-2	TRBD2	TRBV7-6	CASSQISGGAVTGELFF	TGTGCCAGCAGCCAAATTAGCGGGGGGGCGGTCACCGGGGAGCTGTTTTTT
.	TRBJ1-4	.	TRBV28	CASSLDSANEKLFF	TGTGCCAGCAGTCTGGACAGCGCTAATGAAAAACTGTTTTTT
.	TRBJ1-3	.	TRBV6-5	CASSPPADTIYF	TGTGCCAGCAGCCCCCCGGCGGACACCATATATTTT
.	TRBJ2-1	TRBD2	TRBV5-6	CASSLGAGVGYNEQFF	TGTGCCAGCAGCTTGGGAGCGGGAGTGGGATACAATGAGCAGTTCTTC
.	TRBJ1-2	.	TRBV3-1/TRBV3-2	CASSQAWGSARGYTF	TGTGCCAGCAGCCAAGCGTGGGGCAGTGCCCGTGGCTACACCTTC
.	TRBJ2-3	.	TRBV30	CAWGSGQLDTQYF	TGTGCCTGGGGTTCTGGACAGTTAGATACGCAGTATTTT